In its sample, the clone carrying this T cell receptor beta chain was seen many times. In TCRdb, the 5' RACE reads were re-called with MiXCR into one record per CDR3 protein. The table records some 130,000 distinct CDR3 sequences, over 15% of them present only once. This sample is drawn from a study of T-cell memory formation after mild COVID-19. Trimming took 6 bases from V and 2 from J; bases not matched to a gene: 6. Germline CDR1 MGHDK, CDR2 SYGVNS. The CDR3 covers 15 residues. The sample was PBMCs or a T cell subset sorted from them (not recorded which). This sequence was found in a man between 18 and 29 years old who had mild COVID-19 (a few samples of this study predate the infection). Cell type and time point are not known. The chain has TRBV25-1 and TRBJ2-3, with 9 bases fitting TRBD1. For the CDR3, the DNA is TGTGCCAGCAGGTCCGGGACAGGGAACACAGATACGCAGTATTTT. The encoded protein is CASRSGTGNTDTQYF.